These 16 T cell receptor beta chains were all obtained from the same sample, sequenced in a study of CD8 T cells in ankylosing spondylitis. Study-wide findings and caveats: Several highly homologous variants formed a TCR beta motif that appeared characteristic of ankylosing spondylitis blood.

TCRdb re-derived calls from the 5' RACE reads in MiXCR, one entry per CDR3 protein. The sample has 700,000 or so distinct CDR3 sequences, under 20% seen once. The antigens these receptors bind are not known. Material for sequencing was blood, either unsorted or a sorted T cell fraction (not recorded which). The receptors shown here come from a male donor with ankylosing spondylitis.

This clonotype was observed a few times. The chain is built from TRBV28 and TRBJ2-2; D is uncertain. The CDR3 totals 13 residues. In germline, CDR1 is MDHEN, CDR2 SYDVKM. Trimming cost V 4 bases and J 6 bases, with 9 bases left between them. The CDR3 nucleotides read TGTGCCAGCAGTTCACTCATTCCCGGGGAGCTGTTTTTT. It specifies CASSSLIPGELFF.

This clonotype has a handful of counts. V is TRBV5-1 and J is TRBJ1-2, with no clear D. Germline CDR1 and CDR2: SGHRS and YFSETQ. The CDR3 is 14 amino acids. The V end was cut by 3 bases, the J end by 0 bases, with 9 bases between. CDR3 nucleotide sequence: TGCGCCAGCAGCTCTATAGGTCCTAACTATGGCTACACCTTC. Amino acids: CASSSIGPNYGYTF.

The rearrangement joins TRBV5-1 to TRBJ1-1; 12 bases agree with TRBD1. This CDR3 comprises 16 residues. CDR1 is SGHRS, CDR2 YFSETQ, per germline. V lost 4 bases and J lost 6; bases outside the gene matches: 10. As DNA, the CDR3 is TGCGCCAGCAGCCGGGGACAGGGGGCGACGAGTCCTGAAGCTTTCTTT. As protein: CASSRGQGATSPEAFF.

This rearrangement joins TRBV4-2 to TRBJ1-5; D is perhaps TRBD1 (5 bases). CDR3 length: 15 amino acids. Germline V lookup: CDR1 LGHNA, CDR2 YNFKEQ. V gave up 0 bases and J gave up 5 bases, with 11 bases separating them. The CDR3 coding sequence is TGTGCCAGCAGCCAAGATTGGCAGGGCTATCAGCCCCAGCATTTT. Encoded protein: CASSQDWQGYQPQHF.

This clonotype has more than one count but fewer than ten. This chain connects TRBV9 to TRBJ2-1; tentatively, D is TRBD1 (5 bases). The CDR3 length is 15 residues. CDR1 is SGDLS, CDR2 YYNGEE, per germline. The V end was cut by 0 bases, the J end by 6 bases, with 13 bases between. CDR3 loop: CASSVDPGLGNEQFF. CDR3 in DNA: TGTGCCAGCAGCGTAGATCCAGGGTTGGGCAATGAGCAGTTCTTC.

The chain combines TRBV20-1 with TRBJ2-1; 7 bases line up with TRBD2. Trimming at V came to 3 bases and at J to 4 bases, leaving 6 bases not matched to a gene. Per germline, CDR1 DFQATT and CDR2 SNEGSKA (reference sequence). CDR3 length equals 14 residues. The CDR3 DNA reads TGCAGTGCTAGTGCCCTAGCGGCATACAATGAGCAGTTCTTC. Its protein product is CSASALAAYNEQFF.

This clonotype has just a few counts. The V gene is TRBV5-1, the J gene TRBJ2-1; TRBD1 aligns across 10 bases. Unmatched junction bases numbered 5, after V lost 2 bases and J lost 6 bases. Germline V gene data show CDR1 as SGHRS and CDR2 as YFSETQ. The CDR3 contains 15 residues. Here the CDR3 reads CASSFRDRGSNEQFF. The CDR3 DNA reads TGCGCCAGCAGCTTCCGGGACAGGGGTAGCAATGAGCAGTTCTTC.

The chain uses TRBV6-6 and TRBJ2-3; a possible D gene is TRBD1 (6 bases). Trimming removed 0 bases from V and 10 bases from J, with 11 bases in between. Germline CDR1 MNHNY, CDR2 SVGAGI (reference sequence). The CDR3 has 13 residues. The CDR3 coding sequence is TGTGCCAGCAGTTACTCGATCAGGGGTGCGCAGTATTTT. This codes for CASSYSIRGAQYF.

This clonotype was detected a few times. This sequence joins TRBV7-9 and TRBJ1-1; D not resolved. Deletions cut 4 bases from V and 3 bases from J, with 15 bases between. CDR3 size: 15 residues. CDR1 and CDR2 (germline): SEHNR, FQNEAQ (reference sequence). CDR3: CASSSQDPAYTEAFF. The CDR3 DNA reads as TGTGCCAGCAGCTCCCAAGACCCCGCTTACACTGAAGCTTTCTTT.

Only a few counts were recorded for this clonotype. The rearrangement joins TRBV5-1 to TRBJ2-5; 9 positions match TRBD2. The V and J ends lost 3 bases and 5 bases, in that order; junction bases with no gene match: 5. From germline, CDR1 is SGHRS and CDR2 YFSETQ. The CDR3 is 14 amino acids. As DNA, the CDR3 is TGCGCCAGCAGCTCAGCGGGAGGAGGTGAGACCCAGTACTTC. This gives the protein CASSSAGGGETQYF.

The V call is TRBV6-1, the J call TRBJ2-4, with 8 bases identical to TRBD1. The junction had 5 bases not matched to a gene; V was cut back by 5 bases and J by 5 bases. The V gene's germline CDR1 is MNHNS and CDR2 SASEGT. This CDR3 comprises 14 residues. The CDR3 DNA reads as TGTGCCAGCAGTCCCGGGACAGGTGAAAACATTCAGTACTTC. Its protein product is CASSPGTGENIQYF.

This chain uses TRBV7-3 with TRBJ2-3, with D tentatively TRBD1 or TRBD2 (6 bases each). Trimming took 1 base from V and 1 from J, leaving 9 bases between them. This CDR3 spans 15 amino acids. CDR1 and CDR2 from the germline V gene are SGHTA and FQGTGA. In DNA, the CDR3 is TGTGCCAGCAGCTTAATTGGGGGGCGCACAGATACGCAGTATTTT. Protein: CASSLIGGRTDTQYF.

The rearrangement joins TRBV9 to TRBJ1-3; D call uncertain. This CDR3 comprises 14 residues. Trimming stripped 0 bases from V and 0 bases from J, with 4 bases between. Germline CDR1 is SGDLS and CDR2 is YYNGEE. The CDR3 spells CASSVAVSGNTIYF. For the CDR3, the DNA is TGTGCCAGCAGCGTAGCAGTCTCTGGAAACACCATATATTTT.

V usage is TRBV20-1 and J usage is TRBJ1-2; 7 nucleotides agree with TRBD1. Germline V lookup: CDR1 DFQATT, CDR2 SNEGSKA (reference sequence). The CDR3 length is 12 residues. J lost 2 bases, V lost 6 bases, and 3 bases had no gene match. The CDR3 coding sequence is TGCAGTGCAGTGGGACAGAACTATGGCTACACCTTC. Its protein is CSAVGQNYGYTF.

The chain carries TRBV19 and TRBJ2-1; 7 bases are shared with TRBD1. Losses at the gene ends were 5 bases for V and 8 bases for J; bases not matched to a gene: 12. Germline V CDR1 and CDR2: LNHDA, SQIVND (reference sequence). The CDR3 spans 15 residues. The CDR3 sequence is CASSPLGGVTDEQFF. Here the CDR3 DNA reads TGTGCCAGTAGTCCCCTAGGGGGCGTCACCGATGAGCAGTTCTTC.

This clonotype was seen a few times. The chain combines TRBV6-1 with TRBJ1-2; D is uncertain. Trimming took off 6 bases at V and 8 bases at J, with 16 bases between the two ends. The CDR3 has 13 residues. Germline CDR1 is MNHNS and CDR2 is SASEGT. CDR3 sequence: CASRTSPSWGYTF. The CDR3 region has the DNA TGTGCCAGCAGGACCAGTCCCTCCTGGGGCTACACCTTC.